This record concerns one T cell receptor beta chain sequence. Its antigen is unknown. Amplified TCR beta CDR3 regions came from RNA transcripts. HTBI primers were the set used in a first-round RT-PCR of the TCR CDR3. From the multiplex PCR reads, TCRdb called clonotypes with MiXCR, one entry per CDR3 protein. In the table there are about 700,000 distinct CDR3 sequences, about 45% of which are singletons. This sample was taken from a study of T cells in Graves' hyperthyroidism and ophthalmopathy. Study conclusions and caveats: Ophthalmopathy was predicted by the model a median of approximately 6 months ahead of onset. Separation of ophthalmopathy from stable hyperthyroidism was achieved by a 13 V-J model.

Germline-derived CDR1 and CDR2 are SEHNR and FQNEAQ (reference sequence). V trimming: 4 bases; J trimming: 0 bases; junction bases outside the gene matches: 9. The CDR3 contains 17 residues. Uncontrolled infection, other autoimmune disease, pregnancy and lactation each barred patients from inclusion. Each diagnosis drew on symptoms, thyroxine, TRAb, thyroid ultrasound and orbital computed tomography findings. V is TRBV7-9 and J is TRBJ1-3, with 7 bases matching TRBD1. The sequence derives from an adult man with Graves' disease, either hyperthyroidism or ophthalmopathy (not recorded which). The source material was peripheral blood or thyroid tissue (not recorded which). In DNA, the CDR3 is TGTGCCAGCAGCTGGAGGGGACAGAGCCCCTCTGGAAACACCATATATTTT. Encoded protein: CASSWRGQSPSGNTIYF.